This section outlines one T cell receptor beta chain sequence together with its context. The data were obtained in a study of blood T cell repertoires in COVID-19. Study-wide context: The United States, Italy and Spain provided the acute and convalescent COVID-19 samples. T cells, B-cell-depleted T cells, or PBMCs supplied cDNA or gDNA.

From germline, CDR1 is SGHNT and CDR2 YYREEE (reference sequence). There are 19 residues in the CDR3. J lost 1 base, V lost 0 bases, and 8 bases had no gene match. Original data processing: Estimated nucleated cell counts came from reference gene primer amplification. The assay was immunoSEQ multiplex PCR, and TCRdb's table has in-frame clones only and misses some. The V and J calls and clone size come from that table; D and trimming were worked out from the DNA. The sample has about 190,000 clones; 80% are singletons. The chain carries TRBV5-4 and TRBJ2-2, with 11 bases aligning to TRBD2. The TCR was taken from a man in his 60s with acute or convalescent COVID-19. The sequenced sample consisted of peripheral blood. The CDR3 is CASSLGGPLAGGNTGELFF. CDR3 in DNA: TGTGCCAGCAGCTTGGGAGGCCCTCTAGCGGGGGGGAACACCGGGGAGCTGTTTTTT.